This T cell receptor beta chain was documented in a study of OX40 agonist ivuxolimab in advanced cancers. About the study: The study gave patients intravenous ivuxolimab at 0.01 to 10 mg/kg every 2 weeks.

V dropped 5 bases and J dropped 7 bases, with 6 bases sitting between them. Germline V gene sequence: CDR1 DFQATT, CDR2 SNEGSKA (reference sequence). The CDR3 is made up of 10 amino acids. Here immunoSEQ multiplex PCR was the method, and the copy in TCRdb shows in-frame clones only, minus some. The data contain about 80,000 clones, around nine tenths of them singletons. This TCR was sampled from an adult with an advanced solid tumor such as melanoma, head and neck, liver or kidney cancer. The V call is TRBV20-1, the J call TRBJ2-1; no clear D. Sample: CD4+ or CD8+ T cells sorted from blood, taken in a trial of the OX40 agonist ivuxolimab. The CDR3 DNA follows: TGCAGTGCTCCTCAGAATGAGCAGTTCTTC. It codes for CSAPQNEQFF.